These T cell receptor beta chains were read from a single sample in a study of blood T cells in healthy people across ages. One entry per CDR3 protein results from TCRdb running MiXCR on the 5' RACE reads. The sample includes approximately 1,000,000 distinct CDR3 sequences, roughly 45% of them seen just once. The sample was blood. These receptors were taken from a woman aged 55-69 years in good health. Each CDR3 is given with its conserved first and last residue. The D gene is left open where the match is weak. A clone size is listed for some rows: how often the clone was seen (once, few, many), or a class if it is expanded.

j_call,clone_size,v_call,d_call,cdr3_aa,cdr3_nt
TRBJ2-5,NA,TRBV18,NA,CVSSRTPTGLQETQYF,TGTGTCAGCTCACGAACCCCTACCGGACTCCAAGAGACCCAGTACTTC
TRBJ2-7,NA,TRBV3-1,TRBD1,CASSHGTEFSYEQYF,TGTGCCAGCAGCCACGGGACAGAGTTTTCCTACGAGCAGTACTTC
TRBJ2-7,NA,TRBV2,TRBD2,CASSERGGRADNEQYF,TGTGCCAGCAGTGAAAGGGGCGGGAGGGCCGACAATGAGCAGTACTTC
TRBJ2-7,many,TRBV9,NA,CASSVDVYEQYF,TGTGCCAGCAGCGTAGATGTCTACGAGCAGTACTTC
TRBJ1-6,few,TRBV21-1,NA,CASSNPPKIQGPSYNSPLHF,TGTGCCAGCAGCAACCCGCCAAAAATTCAAGGACCTTCCTATAATTCACCCCTCCACTTT
TRBJ2-7,NA,TRBV29-1,NA,CSVGIRGGNNEQYF,TGCAGCGTTGGTATCAGGGGGGGAAATAACGAGCAGTACTTC
TRBJ2-7,NA,TRBV7-9,TRBD1,CASSGAGDRVYEQYF,TGTGCCAGCAGCGGAGCCGGGGACAGGGTTTACGAGCAGTACTTC
TRBJ2-5,NA,TRBV18,TRBD2,CASSPWTSGREETQYF,TGTGCCAGCTCACCATGGACTAGCGGGAGAGAAGAGACCCAGTACTTC
TRBJ2-3,NA,TRBV14,NA,CASSQDLAATDTQYF,TGTGCCAGCAGCCAAGATCTGGCAGCCACAGATACGCAGTATTTT
TRBJ1-5,NA,TRBV9,TRBD1,CASSGPTGRISQPQHF,TGTGCCAGCAGCGGACCGACAGGGAGGATCAGCCAGCCCCAGCATTTT
TRBJ2-3,once,TRBV3-1,NA,CASSARAGPLDTQYF,TGTGCCAGCAGCGCGCGGGCCGGGCCCCTAGATACGCAGTATTTT
TRBJ2-1,few,TRBV3-1,NA,CASSPLRASDEQFF,TGTGCCAGCAGCCCCCTCCGGGCCAGTGATGAGCAGTTCTTC
TRBJ2-5,NA,TRBV9,TRBD1,CASSQGTALGTQYF,TGTGCCAGCAGCCAAGGGACAGCCCTGGGGACCCAGTACTTC
TRBJ2-7,few,TRBV20-1,NA,CSVQRAGVSYEQYF,TGCAGTGTCCAAAGGGCAGGGGTTTCCTACGAGCAGTACTTC
TRBJ2-7,NA,TRBV29-1,NA,CSAYLGGSDEQYF,TGCAGCGCTTATCTGGGCGGTAGCGACGAGCAGTACTTC
TRBJ2-3,few,TRBV9,NA,CASSVELSPSTDTQYF,TGTGCCAGCAGCGTAGAATTGTCTCCAAGCACAGATACGCAGTATTTT
TRBJ2-7,NA,TRBV5-1,NA,CASSVAGQIYEQYF,TGCGCCAGCAGCGTGGCCGGACAGATATACGAGCAGTACTTC
TRBJ2-3,few,TRBV15,NA,CATSREGTLGDTQYF,TGTGCCACCAGCAGAGAGGGCACCTTGGGGGATACGCAGTATTTT
TRBJ2-1,NA,TRBV12-5,TRBD1,CASSSGQKKNAQFF,TGTGCTAGTAGTTCGGGACAGAAAAAAAATGCGCAGTTCTTC
TRBJ2-1,NA,TRBV15,TRBD2,CATSRPGLAGDNEQFF,TGTGCCACCAGCAGACCGGGACTAGCGGGAGACAATGAGCAGTTCTTC
TRBJ2-3,few,TRBV5-1,TRBD1,CASKDEGGSFDTQYF,TGCGCCAGCAAGGATGAAGGGGGCTCCTTTGATACGCAGTATTTT
TRBJ2-1,many,TRBV20-1,TRBD2,CSARALADSYNEQFF,TGCAGTGCAAGGGCACTAGCGGACTCCTACAATGAGCAGTTCTTC
TRBJ1-4,few,TRBV4-1,NA,CASSQVRAGANEKLFF,TGCGCCAGCAGCCAAGTCAGGGCGGGAGCTAATGAAAAACTGTTTTTT
TRBJ2-2,NA,TRBV11-1,NA,CASSSGTYETGELFF,TGTGCCAGCAGTTCCGGGACATACGAAACCGGGGAGCTGTTTTTT
TRBJ2-7,NA,TRBV5-1,NA,CTSSLVRGGDYEQYF,TGCACCAGCAGCTTGGTTCGGGGAGGAGACTACGAGCAGTACTTC
TRBJ1-3,many,TRBV7-8,NA,CASSLGGTSGNTIYF,TGTGCCAGCAGCTTGGGGGGGACCTCTGGAAACACCATATATTTT
TRBJ2-2,NA,TRBV5-1,NA,CASISGTGELFF,TGCGCCAGCATAAGTGGGACCGGGGAGCTGTTTTTT
TRBJ2-7,NA,TRBV12-3/TRBV12-4,NA,CASSPAPDATTLISYEQYF,TGTGCCAGCAGCCCAGCCCCAGATGCGACTACCCTGATCTCCTACGAGCAGTACTTC
TRBJ1-1,NA,TRBV6-2/TRBV6-3,TRBD1,CASSYAGTVFTEAFF,TGTGCCAGCAGTTACGCCGGGACAGTTTTTACTGAAGCTTTCTTT
TRBJ2-7,NA,TRBV5-6,NA,CASSLRGGAEEQYF,TGTGCCAGCAGCTTGAGGGGGGGAGCAGAGGAGCAGTACTTC
TRBJ2-5,few,TRBV28,NA,CASSLIKGETQYF,TGTGCCAGCAGCCTTATAAAGGGCGAGACCCAGTACTTC
TRBJ2-7,few,TRBV20-1,TRBD2,CSAQRALAGVNEQYF,TGCAGTGCCCAGAGGGCACTAGCGGGAGTAAACGAGCAGTACTTC
TRBJ2-1,few,TRBV15,TRBD1,CATSRPGGTGVYEQFF,TGTGCCACCAGCAGGCCTGGGGGGACAGGGGTTTATGAGCAGTTCTTC
TRBJ2-1,few,TRBV27,TRBD2,CASSLGGRVSYNEQFF,TGTGCCAGCAGTTTAGGCGGGAGGGTATCCTACAATGAGCAGTTCTTC
TRBJ2-7,NA,TRBV6-6,NA,CASSYSTIPYEQYF,TGTGCCAGCAGTTACTCGACCATCCCCTACGAGCAGTACTTC
TRBJ2-1,NA,TRBV7-3,TRBD2,CASSLNMLAGAGKFF,TGTGCCAGCAGCTTAAATATGCTAGCGGGAGCTGGGAAGTTCTTC
TRBJ2-1,NA,TRBV20-1,NA,CRAGGGFNNEQFF,TGCAGAGCCGGAGGGGGATTTAACAATGAGCAGTTCTTC
TRBJ2-7,once,TRBV3-1,TRBD1,CASSPRQGKSSYEQYF,TGTGCCAGCAGCCCCCGACAGGGCAAGAGCTCCTACGAGCAGTACTTC
TRBJ2-1,few,TRBV5-5,NA,CASSLGTLIYNEQFF,TGTGCCAGCAGCTTAGGGACTTTAATCTACAATGAGCAGTTCTTC
TRBJ2-5,few,TRBV20-1,TRBD2,CSAISPRRLAGQDLIETQYF,TGCAGTGCTATATCTCCAAGACGACTAGCGGGACAAGACCTTATAGAGACCCAGTACTTC
TRBJ2-7,few,TRBV12-3/TRBV12-4,NA,CASRPTGAYEQYF,TGTGCCAGCAGGCCGACAGGTGCCTACGAGCAGTACTTC
TRBJ2-4,NA,TRBV14,TRBD1,CASSYTQGAENIQYF,TGTGCCAGCAGCTACACACAGGGGGCGGAAAACATTCAGTACTTC
TRBJ2-5,NA,TRBV9,NA,CASSVGGAPGETQYF,TGTGCCAGCAGCGTCGGGGGCGCCCCGGGGGAGACCCAGTACTTC
TRBJ2-4,many,TRBV12-3/TRBV12-4,TRBD1,CASSPTQGAIQYF,TGTGCCAGCAGCCCGACCCAGGGGGCCATTCAGTACTTC
TRBJ1-4,NA,TRBV20-1,TRBD1,CSAMTGNGEKLFF,TGCAGTGCTATGACAGGGAATGGTGAAAAACTGTTTTTT
TRBJ2-2,NA,TRBV5-5,NA,CASSFGRSDTGELFF,TGTGCCAGCAGCTTCGGGAGATCGGACACCGGGGAGCTGTTTTTT
TRBJ1-1,few,TRBV4-2,NA,CASSQDKGGLNTEAFF,TGTGCCAGCAGCCAAGATAAGGGGGGCCTGAACACTGAAGCTTTCTTT
TRBJ1-6,NA,TRBV3-1,NA,CASSTGTRNNSPLHF,TGTGCCAGCAGTACAGGGACACGAAATAATTCACCCCTCCACTTT